The count of the clone carrying this T cell receptor beta chain is one. What it binds is not known. The data belong to a study of T cells in localized non-small cell lung cancer. Study-wide findings and caveats: The study sequenced only one region of the tumor. As a result, intratumor heterogeneity could not be excluded and remains possible. Adjacent lung was found to contain a median roughly 50 of the top 100 tumor clones. Uninvolved nearby lung showed the greatest T cell clonality, exceeding that found in tumor.

Sequencing was performed with immunoSEQ multiplex PCR; in TCRdb, only in-frame clones are kept and a portion is missing. The sample shows 40,000 to 60,000 clones, 65% to 90% of them seen only once. Germline-derived CDR1 and CDR2 are SNHLY and FYNNEI. CDR3 length: 16 residues. V shed 8 bases and J shed 0 bases, with 18 bases lying between them. The rearrangement links TRBV2 to TRBJ2-3, with D possibly TRBD2 on 7 matching bases. The source material was peripheral blood mononuclear cells, sampled before any cancer treatment. The TCR was taken from a man aged 35 to 70 with stage III lung adenocarcinoma. CDR3 loop: CASGRHGGPSTDTQYF. In DNA form, the CDR3 reads TGTGCCAGCGGCCGTCACGGGGGGCCTAGCACAGATACGCAGTATTTT.